This T cell receptor (beta chain) is from a study of circulating CD8 cells and anti-PD-1 response in melanoma. In the study overall: About 50% of the 13 melanoma patients received first-line anti-PD-1 therapy. Study-wide results and limits: Most experiments lacked replicates. Clonotype sharing was highest between DPOS and TIGIT subsets.

The CDR3 loop spans 13 amino acids. The V end lost 4 bases, the J end lost 4 bases, and 7 bases lay between the germline ends. Germline values: CDR1 MGHDK, CDR2 SYGVNS. Using roughly 15 ng of total RNA, TCR libraries were made with the QIAseq Immune Repertoire TCR panel. MiXCR, applied by TCRdb to the reads, yields one record per CDR3 protein. This repertoire shows hundreds of distinct CDR3 sequences, over 8.5% found once; its top ten account for 35% to 50%. This clonotype is deemed medium-sized. No antigen is known for it. From live CD3+CD8+TCRalphabeta+ cells, four PD-1 and/or TIGIT subsets were sorted.

This chain uses TRBV25-1 with TRBJ2-2; the D is unclear. The clonotype was recovered from a human donor with melanoma. Specimen: CD8+ T cells from PBMCs, collected at baseline or after one month of anti-PD-1 therapy (not recorded which). CDR3 loop: CASSGPVTGELFF. The CDR3 DNA sequence: TGTGCCAGCAGTGGCCCAGTCACCGGGGAGCTGTTTTTT. Using reference TRBV25-1 and TRBJ2-2 for the parts outside the CDR3, the full variable domain is EADIYQTPRYLVIGTGKKITLECSQTMGHDKMYWYQQDPGMELHLIHYSYGVNSTEKGDLSSESTVSRIRTEHFPLTLESARPSHTSQYLCASSGPVTGELFFGEGSRLTVL.